The present TCR beta chain was sequenced within a study of blood T cell repertoires in COVID-19. As for the study in general: Specimens from acute and convalescent COVID-19 originated in the United States, Italy and Spain.

Recruits, aged roughly 18 to 100 years, lived in 20 to 30 US areas. Cohorts were assigned according to the clinical history that participants reported. Trimming cost V 2 bases and J 0 bases; bases outside gene matches: 3. Germline V lookup: CDR1 MNHEY, CDR2 SVGAGI. CDR3 length equals 15 residues. Authors' analysis steps: Nucleated cell number was recorded as an estimate derived from reference gene primer amplification. The assay was immunoSEQ multiplex PCR, and TCRdb's table has in-frame clones only and misses some. From that table come the V and J calls and clone size; the DNA was used to work out D and trimming. Of about 200,000 clones in the sample, 87% were seen once.

Sequenced: PBMCs or T cells enriched from blood (not recorded which). V usage is TRBV6-5 and J usage is TRBJ2-5; 7 bases are a match to TRBD1. The origin of this receptor is a woman in her twenties or thirties who had recovered from COVID-19. The CDR3 region has the DNA TGTGCCAGCAGTTACGGGACAGCTAACCAAGAGACCCAGTACTTC. Its protein is CASSYGTANQETQYF.